The present T cell receptor beta chain was sequenced within a study of T cell clonotyping in hematopoietic cell transplantation. Regarding the study as a whole: Recipient TCR diversity dropped after transplant; expanded clonotypes rose from day 30 to 180.

About this clone itself: Its antigen is still unknown.

The CDR3 extends over 13 amino acids. The germline V gene encodes CDR1 SGHRS and CDR2 YFSETQ. Deletions cut 4 bases from V and 2 bases from J, with 6 bases between. Method: immunoSEQ multiplex PCR; TCRdb's copy keeps in-frame clones and lacks some. The sample consists of around 9,000 clones, roughly nine tenths of them appearing once. This clonotype was sampled from a male patient between 60 and 69 years old who had an allogeneic stem cell transplant from a related donor, so the T cells may come from the graft donor. Some clones in this sample may be carry-over from other donors' samples. This sample comprised peripheral blood mononuclear cells, obtained at the time of graft-versus-host disease after allogeneic stem cell transplant. The chain has TRBV5-1 and TRBJ2-2; D not resolved. CDR3 bases: TGCGCCAGCAGCCCAGGCAACACCGGGGAGCTGTTTTTT. It codes for CASSPGNTGELFF.